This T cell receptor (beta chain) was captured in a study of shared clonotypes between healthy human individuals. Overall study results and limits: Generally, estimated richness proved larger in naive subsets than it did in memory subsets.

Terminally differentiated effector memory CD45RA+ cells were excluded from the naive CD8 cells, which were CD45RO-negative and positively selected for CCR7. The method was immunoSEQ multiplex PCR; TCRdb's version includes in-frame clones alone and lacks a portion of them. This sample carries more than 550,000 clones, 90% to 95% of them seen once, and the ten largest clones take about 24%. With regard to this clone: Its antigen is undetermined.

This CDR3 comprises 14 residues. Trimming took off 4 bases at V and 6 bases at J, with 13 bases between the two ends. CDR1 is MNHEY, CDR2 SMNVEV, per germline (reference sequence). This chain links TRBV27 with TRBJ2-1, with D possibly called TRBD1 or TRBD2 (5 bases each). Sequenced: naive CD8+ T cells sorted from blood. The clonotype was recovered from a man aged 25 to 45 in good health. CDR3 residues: CASSYGGNRNEQFF. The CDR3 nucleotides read TGTGCCAGCAGTTATGGGGGAAATCGCAATGAGCAGTTCTTC.